The 21 T cell receptor beta chains presented below share a single source sample, sequenced in a study of T cell responses to AZD1222 COVID-19 vaccine (dated by TCRdb to the early 2020s). The library was built by means of the immunoSEQ multiplex PCR assay. Here the immuneACCESS table is served through TCRdb, limited to in-frame sequences with V and J called. Missing clones are a known gap in these copies; in checked studies unresolved V genes cover under half, and the rest lacks a known reason. The sample table records around 110,000 clones; 80% to 90% of these occur just once. 3.5% to 5% of the sample rests with the top ten. In the paper's terms, the time point label means: baseline before first vaccination. The treatment or condition label for this specimen denotes: meningococcal conjugate vaccine given as trial control. Sample: peripheral blood, taken on day 0 of MenACWY control vaccination. These receptors were collected from an adult in good health.

The chain employs TRBV7-3 and TRBJ2-3; no definite D call. Between the trimmed V and J ends, which lost 5 bases and 5 bases, there was a span of 11 bases. The V gene's germline CDR1 is SGHTA and CDR2 FQGTGA. The CDR3 consists of 13 residues. The CDR3, as DNA: TGTGCCAGCAGCCCCGCCGAGCAAGATACGCAGTATTTT. This encodes CASSPAEQDTQYF.

The chain combines TRBV5-6 with TRBJ1-5, with D perhaps TRBD1 (6 bases). V lost 4 bases and J lost 7, with 18 bases in between. The length of the CDR3 is 15 residues. Looked up from germline, CDR1 is SGHDT and CDR2 is YYEEEE. Here the CDR3 DNA reads TGTGCCAGCAGCGTAACAGGGAATCCGGGGCAGCCCCAGCATTTT. Residues: CASSVTGNPGQPQHF.

The chain carries TRBV2 and TRBJ1-4, with 9 nucleotides matching TRBD1. Germline CDR1 and CDR2: SNHLY and FYNNEI. The CDR3 runs to 16 residues. Trimming cost V 6 bases and J 4 bases; bases outside gene matches: 9. In DNA, the CDR3 is TGTGCCAGCAGCTACCCATCGACAGGGGGTAATGAAAAACTGTTTTTT. As protein: CASSYPSTGGNEKLFF.

The V and J genes are TRBV4-3 and TRBJ1-1; D not certain. V was trimmed by 0 bases and J by 1 base, leaving 9 bases between them. This CDR3 has 15 amino acids. Germline CDR1 LGHNA, CDR2 YSLEER. This CDR3 reads CASSQEWLANTEAFF. In nucleotides, the CDR3 is TGCGCCAGCAGCCAAGAGTGGTTGGCGAACACTGAAGCTTTCTTT.

The chain has TRBV18 and TRBJ1-4; D not resolved. CDR1 and CDR2 (germline): KGHSH, LQKENI. CDR3 size: 14 residues. Trimming removed 0 bases from V and 8 bases from J, with 10 bases in between. The CDR3 loop reads CASSPPSDGEKLFF. CDR3 in DNA: TGTGCCAGCTCACCACCCTCGGACGGAGAAAAACTGTTTTTT.

The chain has TRBV4-3 and TRBJ2-1; D ambiguous. Trimming took 6 bases from V and 9 from J, leaving 21 bases between them. Per germline, CDR1 LGHNA and CDR2 YSLEER. The CDR3 is 15 amino acids. The CDR3 loop reads CASSLRIRSLGEQFF. The CDR3, as DNA: TGCGCCAGCAGTTTGAGGATTCGGAGCCTCGGTGAGCAGTTCTTC.

The rearrangement links TRBV25-1 to TRBJ2-5; D may be TRBD1 (6 bases). The germline V gene encodes CDR1 MGHDK and CDR2 SYGVNS. This CDR3 region has 15 residues. Trimming removed 3 bases from V and 3 bases from J, with 14 bases in between. The CDR3 protein is CASSEGHLQEETQYF. The DNA for the CDR3 is TGTGCCAGCAGTGAGGGACATCTCCAGGAAGAGACCCAGTACTTC. The variable domain in full, completed from reference TRBV25-1 and TRBJ2-5, reads EADIYQTPRYLVIGTGKKITLECSQTMGHDKMYWYQQDPGMELHLIHYSYGVNSTEKGDLSSESTVSRIRTEHFPLTLESARPSHTSQYLCASSEGHLQEETQYFGPGTRLLVL.

The chain carries TRBV3-1 (or the pseudogene TRBV3-2) and TRBJ2-7; TRBD2 matches 10 bases. The length of the CDR3 is 14 residues. Germline-derived CDR1 and CDR2 are LGHDT and YNNKEL (reference sequence). J was trimmed by 2 bases and V by 4 bases; bases with no gene match: 2. CDR3 in amino acids: CASSPTSGPYEQYF. The CDR3 DNA sequence: TGTGCCAGCAGCCCGACTAGCGGGCCCTACGAGCAGTACTTC.

CDR3 DNA sequence: TGTGCCAGCAGCTTGATTAGGGGGGGCGAGATCTCCGCCGGGGAGCTGTTTTTT. It translates to CASSLIRGGEISAGELFF. The chain employs TRBV5-4 and TRBJ2-2, with a possible D match to TRBD2 (7 bases). CDR3 length: 18 amino acids. V was pared by 1 base and J by 6 bases, with 22 bases between. Germline loops: CDR1 SGHNT, CDR2 YYREEE (reference sequence).

The rearrangement links TRBV4-3 to TRBJ1-6; weak D call: TRBD1 (5 bases). Germline V lookup: CDR1 LGHNA, CDR2 YSLEER. V shed 2 bases and J shed 11 bases, with 10 bases lying between them. CDR3 length: 13 amino acids. In DNA, the CDR3 is TGCGCCAGCAGCCAATTTGAAGGGGCACCCCTCCACTTT. Its protein is CASSQFEGAPLHF.

This sequence joins TRBV7-6 and TRBJ2-3, with D possibly TRBD1 on 6 matching bases. The germline V gene encodes CDR1 SGHVS and CDR2 FNYEAQ. With 5 bases removed from V and 0 bases from J, the gap between germline ends came to 12 bases. The CDR3 length is 15 residues. The CDR3 DNA follows: TGTGCCAGCAGCGACAACAGGGCCAGCACAGATACGCAGTATTTT. Its translation: CASSDNRASTDTQYF.

The V call is TRBV4-2, the J call TRBJ1-5; D remains ambiguous. CDR3 length equals 12 residues. V lost 0 bases to trimming and J lost 6 bases, with 3 bases between them. Germline V gives CDR1 LGHNA, CDR2 YNFKEQ. CDR3 loop: CASSQDGQPQHF. In DNA, the CDR3 is TGTGCCAGCAGCCAAGATGGTCAGCCCCAGCATTTT.

The V and J genes are TRBV7-9 and TRBJ1-5; D gene unclear. The CDR3 contains 14 residues. Germline V lookup: CDR1 SEHNR, CDR2 FQNEAQ (reference sequence). The germline V and J ends were trimmed by 2 bases and 11 bases, with 16 bases remaining between them. Written as DNA, the CDR3 is TGTGCCAGCAGCTTAAATCCATCAGTGGGGACCCAGCATTTT. It specifies CASSLNPSVGTQHF.

This clone showed up just once. The genes are TRBV7-6 and TRBJ2-1; 7 nucleotides match TRBD2. The CDR3 covers 17 residues. Germline V gene data show CDR1 as SGHVS and CDR2 as FNYEAQ. The V gene end was trimmed by 4 bases and the J gene end by 2 bases; junction bases not matched to a gene: 11. CDR3 coding DNA: TGTGCCAGCAGCTCCCTCGGGAGGCAGGCCACCTACAATGAGCAGTTCTTC. Amino acids: CASSSLGRQATYNEQFF.

J is TRBJ2-4 and V is TRBV5-1; 9 bases are a match to TRBD1. This CDR3 comprises 15 residues. In germline, CDR1 is SGHRS, CDR2 YFSETQ. Trimming took 4 bases from V and 8 from J; bases not matched to a gene: 10. The CDR3 nucleotides are TGCGCCAGCAGCCCGCAACCGGGACAGGGTGACATTCAGTACTTC. Encoded protein: CASSPQPGQGDIQYF.

CDR3 protein: CASSIRILGGELFF. In DNA, the CDR3 is TGTGCCAGTAGTATTCGGATCTTAGGCGGGGAGCTGTTTTTT. The chain has TRBV19 and TRBJ2-2; D uncertain. Germline lookup yields CDR1 LNHDA and CDR2 SQIVND (reference sequence). The CDR3 covers 14 residues. V dropped 3 bases and J dropped 7 bases, with 12 bases sitting between them.

The rearrangement links TRBV19 to TRBJ1-1; a weak D match, TRBD1 (6 bases). This CDR3 region has 16 residues. V gave up 3 bases and J gave up 10 bases, with 24 bases separating them. Per the germline V gene, CDR1 is LNHDA and CDR2 is SQIVND (reference sequence). CDR3 residues: CASSMSGANRVLSAFF. DNA for the CDR3: TGTGCCAGTAGTATGTCGGGCGCAAACAGGGTTCTGTCAGCTTTCTTT.

This clone was seen just once. The chain joins TRBV11-2 to TRBJ1-2, with TRBD1 identical over 7 bases. J gave up 3 bases and V 1 base, and 8 bases lay outside the gene matches. The germline gives CDR1 SGHAT, CDR2 FQNNGV. The CDR3 extends over 16 amino acids. The CDR3 sequence: CASSLGTGASHYGYTF. CDR3 sequence (DNA): TGTGCCAGCAGCTTAGGGACAGGCGCCTCTCACTATGGCTACACCTTC.

The gene calls are TRBV20-1 and TRBJ2-3; D call uncertain. The germline gives CDR1 DFQATT, CDR2 SNEGSKA (reference sequence). The CDR3 spans 15 residues. The germline V and J ends were trimmed by 3 bases and 0 bases, with 13 bases remaining between them. This CDR3 reads CSASNRLVSTDTQYF. The CDR3 nucleotides are TGCAGTGCTAGTAATCGTCTCGTTAGCACAGATACGCAGTATTTT.

This clone was seen a few times. This chain uses TRBV2 with TRBJ2-3; 11 nucleotides agree with TRBD2. CDR1 and CDR2 (germline): SNHLY, FYNNEI. This CDR3 spans 15 amino acids. V was clipped by 4 bases and J by 5 bases; unmatched bases: 5. CDR3 DNA: TGTGCCAGCAGTGGACTAGCGGGGAGGGGAGATACGCAGTATTTT. This gives the protein CASSGLAGRGDTQYF.

This clone was seen a handful of times. This chain uses TRBV19 with TRBJ1-5; 8 nucleotides agree with TRBD1. The CDR3 spans 14 residues. V dropped 5 bases and J dropped 6; count of bases not matched to a gene: 6. The germline gives CDR1 LNHDA, CDR2 SQIVND (reference sequence). CDR3 bases: TGTGCCAGTAGTGGTACAGGGGGACTTCAGCCCCAGCATTTT. It codes for CASSGTGGLQPQHF. Filled out from reference TRBV19 and TRBJ1-5, the complete variable domain reads DGGITQSPKYLFRKEGQNVTLSCEQNLNHDAMYWYRQDPGQGLRLIYYSQIVNDFQKGDIAEGYSVSREKKESFPLTVTSAQKNPTAFYLCASSGTGGLQPQHFGDGTRLSIL.